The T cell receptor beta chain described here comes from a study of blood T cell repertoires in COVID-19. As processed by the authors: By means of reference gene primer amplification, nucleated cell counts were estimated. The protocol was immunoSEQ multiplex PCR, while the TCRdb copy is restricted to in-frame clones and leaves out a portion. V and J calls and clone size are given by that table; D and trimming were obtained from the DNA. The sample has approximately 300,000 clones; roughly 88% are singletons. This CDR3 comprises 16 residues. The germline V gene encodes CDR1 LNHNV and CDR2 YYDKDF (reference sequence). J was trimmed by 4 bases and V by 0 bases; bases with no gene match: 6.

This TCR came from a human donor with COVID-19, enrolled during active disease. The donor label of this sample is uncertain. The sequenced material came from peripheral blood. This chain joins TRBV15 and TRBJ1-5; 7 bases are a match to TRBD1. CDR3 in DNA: TGTGCCACCAGCAGAGAAACAGGGGTGAGAAATCAGCCCCAGCATTTT. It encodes CATSRETGVRNQPQHF.